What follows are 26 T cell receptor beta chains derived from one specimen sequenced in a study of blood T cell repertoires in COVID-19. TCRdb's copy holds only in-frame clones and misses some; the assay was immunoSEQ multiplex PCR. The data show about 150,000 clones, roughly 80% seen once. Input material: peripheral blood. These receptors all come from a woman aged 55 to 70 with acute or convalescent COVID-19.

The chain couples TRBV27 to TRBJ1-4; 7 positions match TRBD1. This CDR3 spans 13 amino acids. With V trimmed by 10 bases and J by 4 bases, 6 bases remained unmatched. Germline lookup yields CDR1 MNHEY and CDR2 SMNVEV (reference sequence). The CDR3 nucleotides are TGTGCCACTTGGGACAGAGATAATGAAAAACTGTTTTTT. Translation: CATWDRDNEKLFF.

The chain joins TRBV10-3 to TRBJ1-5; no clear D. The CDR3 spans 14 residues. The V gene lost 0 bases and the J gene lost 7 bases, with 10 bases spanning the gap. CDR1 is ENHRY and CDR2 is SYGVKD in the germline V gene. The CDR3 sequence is CAISESYEGQPQHF. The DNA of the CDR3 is TGTGCCATCAGTGAGTCCTACGAGGGCCAGCCCCAGCATTTT.

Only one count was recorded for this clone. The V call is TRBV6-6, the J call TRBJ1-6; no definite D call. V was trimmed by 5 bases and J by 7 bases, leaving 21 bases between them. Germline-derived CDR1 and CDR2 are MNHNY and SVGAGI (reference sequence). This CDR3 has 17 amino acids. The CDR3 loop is CASSHRQLARMNSPLHF. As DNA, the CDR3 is TGTGCCAGCAGTCACCGACAACTAGCCCGAATGAATTCACCCCTCCACTTT.

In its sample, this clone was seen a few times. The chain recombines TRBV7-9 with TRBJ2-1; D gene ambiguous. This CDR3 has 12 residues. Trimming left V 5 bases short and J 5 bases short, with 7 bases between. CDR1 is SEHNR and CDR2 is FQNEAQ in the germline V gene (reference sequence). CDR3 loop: CASSLQNNEQFF. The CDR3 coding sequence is TGTGCCAGCAGCCTCCAGAACAATGAGCAGTTCTTC.

CDR3 sequence reads: CASSLRDTANYGYTF. The CDR3, as DNA: TGTGCCAGCAGCCTCCGGGACACCGCTAACTATGGCTACACCTTC. The rearrangement joins TRBV3-1 (or the pseudogene TRBV3-2) to TRBJ1-2; D is possibly TRBD1 (6 bases). V was trimmed by 4 bases and J by 0 bases, leaving 12 bases between them. Germline-derived CDR1 and CDR2 are LGHDT and YNNKEL (reference sequence). There are 15 residues in the CDR3.

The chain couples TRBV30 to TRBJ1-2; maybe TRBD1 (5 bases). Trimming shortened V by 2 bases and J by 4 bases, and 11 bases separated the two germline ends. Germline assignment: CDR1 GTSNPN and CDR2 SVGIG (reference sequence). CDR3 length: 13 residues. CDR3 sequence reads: CAWSQGAGYGYTF. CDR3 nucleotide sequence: TGTGCCTGGAGTCAAGGGGCTGGCTATGGCTACACCTTC.

CDR3 amino acids: CASTGTSGGSGSYNEQFF. CDR3 nucleotides: TGTGCCAGCACGGGGACTAGCGGGGGGTCAGGGTCCTACAATGAGCAGTTCTTC. The gene calls are TRBV18 and TRBJ2-1; 15 bases fit TRBD2. V gave up 8 bases and J gave up 1 base; unmatched junction bases: 9. The CDR3 runs 18 residues. Germline loops: CDR1 KGHSH, CDR2 LQKENI.

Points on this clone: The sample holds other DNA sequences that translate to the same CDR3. CDR3 sequence reads: CASSYRGGTEAFF. CDR3 bases: TGTGCCAGCAGCTATCGGGGAGGAACTGAAGCTTTCTTT. The chain has TRBV7-9 and TRBJ1-1, with D unresolved. The CDR3 sequence is 13 residues long. CDR1 and CDR2 from the germline V gene are SEHNR and FQNEAQ (reference sequence). Trimming took off 4 bases at V and 5 bases at J, with 11 bases between the two ends. Variable domain in full (rest from reference TRBV7-9 and TRBJ1-1): DTGVSQNPRHKITKRGQNVTFRCDPISEHNRLYWYRQTLGQGPEFLTYFQNEAQLEKSRLLSDRFSAERPKGSFSTLEIQRTEQGDSAMYLCASSYRGGTEAFFGQGTRLTVV.

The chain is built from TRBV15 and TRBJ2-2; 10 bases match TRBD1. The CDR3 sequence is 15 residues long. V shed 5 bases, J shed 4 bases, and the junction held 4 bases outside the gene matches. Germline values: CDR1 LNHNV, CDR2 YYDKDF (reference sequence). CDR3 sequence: CATSGDRGFTGELFF. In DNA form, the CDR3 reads TGTGCCACCAGCGGGGACAGGGGATTCACCGGGGAGCTGTTTTTT. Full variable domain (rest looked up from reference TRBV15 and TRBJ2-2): DAMVIQNPRYQVTQFGKPVTLSCSQTLNHNVMYWYQQKSSQAPKLLFHYYDKDFNNEADTPDNFQSRRPNTSFCFLDIRSPGLGDTAMYLCATSGDRGFTGELFFGEGSRLTVL.

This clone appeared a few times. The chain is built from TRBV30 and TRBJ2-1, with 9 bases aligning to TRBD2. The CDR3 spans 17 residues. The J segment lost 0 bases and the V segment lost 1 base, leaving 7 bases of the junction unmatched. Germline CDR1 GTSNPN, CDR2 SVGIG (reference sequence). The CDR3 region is CAWSGGHSGGSYNEQFF. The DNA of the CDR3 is TGTGCCTGGAGTGGGGGCCATAGCGGGGGCTCCTACAATGAGCAGTTCTTC.

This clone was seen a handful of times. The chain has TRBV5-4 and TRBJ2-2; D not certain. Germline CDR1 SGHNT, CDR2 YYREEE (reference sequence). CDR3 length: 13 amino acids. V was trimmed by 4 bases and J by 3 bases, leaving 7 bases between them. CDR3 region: CASSPRYTGELFF. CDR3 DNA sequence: TGTGCCAGCAGCCCCCGTTACACCGGGGAGCTGTTTTTT.

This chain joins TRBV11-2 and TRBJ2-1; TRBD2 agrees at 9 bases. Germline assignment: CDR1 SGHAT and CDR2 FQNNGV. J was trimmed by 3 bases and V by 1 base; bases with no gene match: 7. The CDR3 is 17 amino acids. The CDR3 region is CASSLGGAGGLYNEQFF. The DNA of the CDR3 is TGTGCCAGCAGCTTAGGAGGAGCGGGGGGCCTCTACAATGAGCAGTTCTTC.

As DNA, the CDR3 is TGTGCCAGCAGCTTAAGCTCCGCGGGGGGATCCACAGATACGCAGTATTTT. Residues: CASSLSSAGGSTDTQYF. The chain uses TRBV7-2 and TRBJ2-3, with 8 bases identical to TRBD2. Germline V gene sequence: CDR1 SGHTA, CDR2 FQGNSA. This CDR3 region has 17 residues. Trimming cost V 2 bases and J 2 bases; bases outside gene matches: 9. Supplemented by reference TRBV7-2 and TRBJ2-3, the full variable domain reads GAGVSQSPSNKVTEKGKDVELRCDPISGHTALYWYRQSLGQGLEFLIYFQGNSAPDKSGLPSDRFSAERTGGSVSTLTIQRTQQEDSAVYLCASSLSSAGGSTDTQYFGPGTRLTVL.

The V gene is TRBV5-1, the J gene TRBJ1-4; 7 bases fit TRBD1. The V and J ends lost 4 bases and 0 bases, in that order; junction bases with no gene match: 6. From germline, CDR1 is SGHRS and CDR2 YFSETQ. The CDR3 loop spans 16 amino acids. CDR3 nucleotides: TGCGCCAGCAGCCCTGGGACAGCCTCAACTAATGAAAAACTGTTTTTT. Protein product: CASSPGTASTNEKLFF.

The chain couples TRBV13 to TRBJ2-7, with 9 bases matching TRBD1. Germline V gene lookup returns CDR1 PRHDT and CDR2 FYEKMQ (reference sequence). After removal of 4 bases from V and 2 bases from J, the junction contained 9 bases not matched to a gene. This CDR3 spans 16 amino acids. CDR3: CASSSTGTGIPYEQYF. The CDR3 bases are TGTGCCAGCAGCTCCACCGGGACAGGGATACCCTACGAGCAGTACTTC.

For the CDR3, the DNA is TGCGCCAGCAGTGACCAGGGGGGACGGAATCAGCCCCAGCATTTT. It specifies CASSDQGGRNQPQHF. This chain joins TRBV10-2 and TRBJ1-5; 7 positions agree with TRBD1. In germline, CDR1 is WSHSY, CDR2 SAAADI. The CDR3 is 15 amino acids. J was trimmed by 4 bases and V by 3 bases; bases with no gene match: 6.

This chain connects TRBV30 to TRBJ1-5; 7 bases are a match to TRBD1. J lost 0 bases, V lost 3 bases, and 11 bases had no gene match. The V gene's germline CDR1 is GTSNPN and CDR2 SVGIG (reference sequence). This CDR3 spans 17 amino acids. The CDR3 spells CAWSTGQLTHSNQPQHF. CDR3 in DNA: TGTGCCTGGAGCACGGGACAGCTCACTCATAGCAATCAGCCCCAGCATTTT.

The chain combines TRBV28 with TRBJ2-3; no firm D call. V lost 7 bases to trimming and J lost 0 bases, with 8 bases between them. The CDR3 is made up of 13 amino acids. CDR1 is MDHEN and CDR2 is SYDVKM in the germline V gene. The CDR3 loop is CASTSASTDTQYF. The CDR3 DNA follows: TGTGCCAGCACGAGTGCTAGCACAGATACGCAGTATTTT.

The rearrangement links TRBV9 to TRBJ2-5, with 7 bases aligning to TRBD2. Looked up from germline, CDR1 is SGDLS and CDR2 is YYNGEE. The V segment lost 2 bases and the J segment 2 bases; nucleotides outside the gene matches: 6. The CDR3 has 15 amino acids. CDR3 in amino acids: CASSVPGGGQETQYF. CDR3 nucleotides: TGTGCCAGCAGCGTCCCGGGGGGTGGTCAAGAGACCCAGTACTTC.

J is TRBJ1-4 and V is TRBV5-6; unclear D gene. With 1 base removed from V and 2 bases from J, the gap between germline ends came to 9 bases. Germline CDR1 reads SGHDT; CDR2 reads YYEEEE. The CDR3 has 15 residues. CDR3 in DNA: TGTGCCAGCAGCTTGTTGTCTCTCACTAATGAAAAACTGTTTTTT. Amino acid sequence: CASSLLSLTNEKLFF.

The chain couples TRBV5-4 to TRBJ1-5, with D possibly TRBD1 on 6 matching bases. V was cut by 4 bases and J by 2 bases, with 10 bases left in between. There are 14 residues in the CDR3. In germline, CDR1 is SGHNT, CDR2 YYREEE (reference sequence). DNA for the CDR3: TGTGCCAGCAGCCCGGACAGTGGCAATCAGCCCCAGCATTTT. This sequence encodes CASSPDSGNQPQHF.

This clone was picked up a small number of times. The CDR3 coding sequence is TGTGCCAGCAGCCACCGGACATTCTATGGCTACACCTTC. Protein: CASSHRTFYGYTF. The chain carries TRBV28 and TRBJ1-2; D may be TRBD1 (5 bases). The germline CDR1 and CDR2 sequences are MDHEN and SYDVKM. This CDR3 region has 13 residues. Trimming took off 6 bases at V and 4 bases at J, with 12 bases between the two ends.

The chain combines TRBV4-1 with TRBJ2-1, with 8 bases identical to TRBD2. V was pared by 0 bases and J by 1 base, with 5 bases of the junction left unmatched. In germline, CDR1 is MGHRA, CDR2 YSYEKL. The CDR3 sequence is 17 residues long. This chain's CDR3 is CASSQETKRGSYNEQFF. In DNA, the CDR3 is TGCGCCAGCAGCCAAGAGACGAAGCGGGGGTCCTACAATGAGCAGTTCTTC.

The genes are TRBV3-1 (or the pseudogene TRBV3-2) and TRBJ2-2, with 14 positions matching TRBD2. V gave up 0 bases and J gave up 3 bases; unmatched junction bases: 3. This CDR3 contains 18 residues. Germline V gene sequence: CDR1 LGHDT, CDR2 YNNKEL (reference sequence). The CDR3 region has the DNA TGTGCCAGCAGCCAAGATCTGGGACTAGCGGGGGACACCGGGGAGCTGTTTTTT. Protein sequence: CASSQDLGLAGDTGELFF.

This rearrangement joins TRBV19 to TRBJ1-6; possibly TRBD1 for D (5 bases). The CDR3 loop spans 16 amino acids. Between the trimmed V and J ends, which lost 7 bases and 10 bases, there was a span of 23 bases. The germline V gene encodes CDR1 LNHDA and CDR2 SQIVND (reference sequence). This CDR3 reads CASTWGRRFSGSPLHF. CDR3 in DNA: TGTGCCAGTACATGGGGCAGGCGTTTTTCCGGATCACCCCTCCACTTT.

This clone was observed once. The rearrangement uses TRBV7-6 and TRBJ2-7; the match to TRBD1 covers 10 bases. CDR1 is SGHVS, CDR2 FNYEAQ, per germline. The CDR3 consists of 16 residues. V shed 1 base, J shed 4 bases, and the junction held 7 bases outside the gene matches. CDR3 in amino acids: CASSLGPGTGEYEQYV. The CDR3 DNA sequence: TGTGCCAGCAGCTTAGGCCCCGGGACAGGGGAATACGAGCAGTACGTC.